The 21 T cell receptor beta chains below all came from one sample that was sequenced in a study of shared clonotypes between healthy human individuals. Using immunoSEQ multiplex PCR, the repertoire was profiled, and TCRdb retains in-frame clones only, with some absent. The table includes about 480,000 clones, over 75% detected once. Sequenced: PBMCs. These receptors all come from a woman aged 40 to 50 in good health. Some clones in this sample may be carry-over from other donors' samples.

CDR3 sequence (DNA): TGTGCCAGCAGATGGCGGGACGGTTCCAATGAGCAGTTCTTC. Its translation: CASRWRDGSNEQFF. The chain carries TRBV5-6 and TRBJ2-1; D may be TRBD2 (6 bases). The length of the CDR3 is 14 residues. Germline-derived CDR1 and CDR2 are SGHDT and YYEEEE. V shed 5 bases and J shed 6 bases, with 15 bases lying between them. Full variable domain (remainder filled in from reference TRBV5-6 and TRBJ2-1): DAGVTQSPTHLIKTRGQQVTLRCSPKSGHDTVSWYQQALGQGPQFIFQYYEEEERQRGNFPDRFSGHQFPNYSSELNVNALLLGDSALYLCASRWRDGSNEQFFGPGTRLTVL.

The chain joins TRBV15 to TRBJ2-5; D uncertain. The CDR3 runs 14 residues. Germline CDR1 and CDR2: LNHNV and YYDKDF (reference sequence). V was pared by 0 bases and J by 5 bases, with 10 bases between. The CDR3: CATSRDPRPETQYF. The CDR3 nucleotides read TGTGCCACCAGCAGAGATCCCCGTCCCGAGACCCAGTACTTC.

The chain employs TRBV7-9 and TRBJ1-1, with 7 positions matching TRBD1. V dropped 5 bases and J dropped 2; count of bases not matched to a gene: 8. Per the germline V gene, CDR1 is SEHNR and CDR2 is FQNEAQ (reference sequence). This CDR3 region has 15 residues. The CDR3 DNA is TGTGCCAGCAGCGCATCCGGGACAGAAAACACTGAAGCTTTCTTT. Translation gives CASSASGTENTEAFF.

This clone has ten or more counts. The V gene is TRBV5-1, the J gene TRBJ1-2; a possible D gene is TRBD1 (5 bases). The germline gives CDR1 SGHRS, CDR2 YFSETQ. Trimming took off 0 bases at V and 6 bases at J, with 15 bases between the two ends. This CDR3 region has 15 residues. The CDR3 DNA is TGCGCCAGCAGCTTGGGGCTAGGGGACCAGCATGGCTACACCTTC. Encoded protein: CASSLGLGDQHGYTF.

This chain links TRBV4-1 with TRBJ2-1; possible D gene TRBD2, 6 bases. Germline assignment: CDR1 MGHRA and CDR2 YSYEKL. The CDR3 has 17 residues. Trimming shortened V by 0 bases and J by 3 bases, and 15 bases separated the two germline ends. CDR3: CASSQETVAVIYNEQFF. The CDR3 DNA is TGCGCCAGCAGCCAAGAGACGGTAGCGGTAATCTACAATGAGCAGTTCTTC.

This clone appeared many times. Other DNA sequences in the same sample also yield this CDR3. The rearrangement joins TRBV7-2 to TRBJ1-5; possible D gene TRBD1, 5 bases. The V and J ends lost 5 bases and 5 bases respectively, with 10 bases between them. Germline assignment: CDR1 SGHTA and CDR2 FQGNSA. The CDR3 consists of 13 residues. This CDR3 is CASSIRGDQPQHF. Here the CDR3 DNA reads TGTGCCAGCAGCATAAGGGGTGATCAGCCCCAGCATTTT. The whole variable domain, remainder taken from reference TRBV7-2 and TRBJ1-5, is GAGVSQSPSNKVTEKGKDVELRCDPISGHTALYWYRQSLGQGLEFLIYFQGNSAPDKSGLPSDRFSAERTGGSVSTLTIQRTQQEDSAVYLCASSIRGDQPQHFGDGTRLSIL.

The CDR3 DNA reads as TGTGTCAGAAGCTTAGTGGTTATCCTAGCCAAAAACATTCAGTACTTC. It yields the protein CVRSLVVILAKNIQYF. The chain uses TRBV7-5 and TRBJ2-4. TRBV7-5 is a pseudogene segment. This CDR3 comprises 16 residues.

V gene TRBV6-6 combines with J gene TRBJ1-1; D is undetermined. This CDR3 is built from 13 residues. V gave up 11 bases and J gave up 1 base, with 14 bases separating them. CDR1 is MNHNY, CDR2 SVGAGI, per germline (reference sequence). CDR3 loop: CASRGPANTEAFF. CDR3 DNA: TGTGCCTCCCGAGGGCCCGCGAACACTGAAGCTTTCTTT.

The chain uses TRBV27 and TRBJ2-2; D is perhaps TRBD2 (6 bases). V was clipped by 0 bases and J by 6 bases, with 14 bases between them. The germline gives CDR1 MNHEY, CDR2 SMNVEV (reference sequence). The CDR3 runs to 16 residues. The CDR3 sequence is CASSLSALARAGELFF. CDR3 coding DNA: TGTGCCAGCAGTTTATCGGCCCTAGCGAGGGCCGGGGAGCTGTTTTTT.

About this clone: Additional DNA sequences in this sample encode the identical CDR3. The genes are TRBV7-2 and TRBJ2-1; D remains unclear. Trimming shortened V by 1 base and J by 2 bases, and 3 bases separated the two germline ends. The CDR3 extends over 13 amino acids. The germline V gene has CDR1 SGHTA and CDR2 FQGNSA. The CDR3 nucleotides are TGTGCCAGCAGCTTAGGTCCCTACAATGAGCAGTTCTTC. It yields the protein CASSLGPYNEQFF.

The chain links TRBV15 to TRBJ2-3; either TRBD1 or TRBD2 may supply D (5 bases each). This CDR3 region has 14 residues. Looked up from germline, CDR1 is LNHNV and CDR2 is YYDKDF (reference sequence). V was cut by 5 bases and J by 2 bases, with 11 bases left in between. In nucleotides, the CDR3 is TGTGCCACCAGCGTGGGACCATTCACAGATACGCAGTATTTT. Its translation is CATSVGPFTDTQYF.

The V gene is TRBV7-6, the J gene TRBJ1-5, with 7 bases matching TRBD1. The V segment lost 1 base and the J segment 4 bases; nucleotides outside the gene matches: 4. The CDR3 extends over 15 amino acids. CDR1 is SGHVS, CDR2 FNYEAQ, per germline. The CDR3 loop reads CASSLGTGKNQPQHF. CDR3 DNA: TGTGCCAGCAGCTTAGGGACAGGAAAAAATCAGCCCCAGCATTTT.

The chain carries TRBV30 and TRBJ2-2; D is undetermined. The V gene lost 0 bases and the J gene lost 1 base, with 9 bases spanning the gap. The germline V gene encodes CDR1 GTSNPN and CDR2 SVGIG (reference sequence). The CDR3 has 15 residues. The CDR3 DNA is TGTGCCTGGAGTGTAATGGCAGTGAACACCGGGGAGCTGTTTTTT. Translating it yields CAWSVMAVNTGELFF.

The J gene is TRBJ1-6, the V gene TRBV7-9; 7 bases are a match to TRBD1. This CDR3 comprises 19 residues. Trimming took 5 bases from V and 10 from J; bases not matched to a gene: 23. Germline V gene data show CDR1 as SEHNR and CDR2 as FQNEAQ (reference sequence). In nucleotides, the CDR3 is TGTGCCAGCAGCACGGAGGTGGGGACAGTGATATCCCGAACCTCACCCCTCCACTTT. Translating it yields CASSTEVGTVISRTSPLHF.

V gene TRBV5-1 combines with J gene TRBJ2-5; no clear D. The J call may not be correct, given that the DNA end is closer to TRBJ2-7. The germline gives CDR1 SGHRS, CDR2 YFSETQ. The CDR3 spans 14 residues. The DNA of the CDR3 is TGCGCCAGCAGCTCCGGGTTGGTCTCCTACGAGCAGTACTTC. It specifies CASSSGLVSYEQYF.

In this sample, this clone turned up once. The gene calls are TRBV28 and TRBJ2-7, with D perhaps being TRBD1 or TRBD2 (5 bases each). Trimming stripped 6 bases from V and 0 bases from J, with 18 bases between. The CDR3 totals 16 residues. Per germline, CDR1 MDHEN and CDR2 SYDVKM. CDR3 nucleotide sequence: TGTGCCAGCAGCCCTAGTTGGGCAGGGAGCTCCTACGAGCAGTACTTC. Translation gives CASSPSWAGSSYEQYF.

Details on this clone: Within the sample, other DNA sequences also encode this same CDR3. The chain combines TRBV7-2 with TRBJ2-7; the D gene is possibly TRBD2 (6 bases). The length of the CDR3 is 14 residues. Trimming stripped 1 base from V and 6 bases from J, with 13 bases between. The V gene's germline CDR1 is SGHTA and CDR2 FQGNSA. The CDR3: CASSLVGQGGEQYF. The CDR3 DNA is TGTGCCAGCAGCTTAGTGGGTCAGGGAGGCGAGCAGTACTTC. The entire variable domain, with the rest obtained from reference TRBV7-2 and TRBJ2-7, is as follows: GAGVSQSPSNKVTEKGKDVELRCDPISGHTALYWYRQSLGQGLEFLIYFQGNSAPDKSGLPSDRFSAERTGGSVSTLTIQRTQQEDSAVYLCASSLVGQGGEQYFGPGTRLTVT.

This clone was recorded only once. This sequence joins TRBV28 and TRBJ1-5; 7 nucleotides line up with TRBD1. Germline V gene data show CDR1 as MDHEN and CDR2 as SYDVKM. The V gene end was trimmed by 6 bases and the J gene end by 2 bases; junction bases not matched to a gene: 10. This CDR3 spans 16 amino acids. The CDR3: CASSRPPGQRNQPQHF. For the CDR3, the DNA is TGTGCCAGCAGCCGACCGCCGGGACAGCGCAATCAGCCCCAGCATTTT.

The chain combines TRBV15 with TRBJ2-5; TRBD1 matches 9 bases. The DNA end favors TRBJ2-7, so the J call may be wrong. This CDR3 spans 17 amino acids. Germline V gene data show CDR1 as LNHNV and CDR2 as YYDKDF (reference sequence). The CDR3 loop reads CATSTPRWGQGSHEQYF. In DNA, the CDR3 is TGTGCCACCAGCACCCCCCGTTGGGGACAGGGTAGTCACGAGCAGTACTTC.

Of note for this clone: Other DNA variants within this sample encode the same CDR3. The J gene is TRBJ2-1, the V gene TRBV5-1, with D possibly TRBD1 on 5 matching bases. Germline values: CDR1 SGHRS, CDR2 YFSETQ. The V gene lost 1 base and the J gene lost 0 bases, with 5 bases spanning the gap. This CDR3 spans 14 amino acids. The CDR3 spells CASSLTGSYNEQFF. The CDR3 DNA sequence: TGCGCCAGCAGCTTGACAGGCTCCTACAATGAGCAGTTCTTC.

The V and J genes are TRBV6-6 and TRBJ1-1, with TRBD1 matching over 10 bases. Germline V gene data show CDR1 as MNHNY and CDR2 as SVGAGI (reference sequence). The CDR3 runs to 15 residues. V lost 7 bases and J lost 3; bases outside the gene matches: 8. For the CDR3, the DNA is TGTGCCAGCACCGATAGGGACAGGGGATACACTGAAGCTTTCTTT. It translates to CASTDRDRGYTEAFF.